This is a list of T cell receptor beta chains from one sample in a study of early T cells in non-severe SARS-CoV-2 infection. TCRdb re-analysed the 5' RACE reads in MiXCR, keeping a single row per CDR3 protein. Of approximately 90,000 distinct CDR3 sequences in the sample, about 10% were seen once. Sequenced material: whole blood, taken at baseline. The receptors shown here come from an adult who was a healthcare worker with PCR-confirmed SARS-CoV-2 infection or an uninfected control (not recorded which). CDR3s include the opening cysteine and the closing phenylalanine or tryptophan. Fields, in order: clone size, V gene, J gene, D gene, CDR3 protein, CDR3 DNA. A D gene is named only where the DNA matches it firmly. Expanded clones get a size class; other rows say once, few or many, or leave the size out.

abundance: -
v_gene: TRBV3-1
j_gene: TRBJ1-1
d_gene: TRBD1
CDR3aa: CASSPGQGATEAFF
CDR3nt: TGTGCCAGCAGCCCCGGACAGGGGGCCACTGAAGCTTTCTTT

abundance: few
v_gene: TRBV12-5
j_gene: TRBJ1-3
d_gene: -
CDR3aa: CASGLVGASGNTIYF
CDR3nt: TGTGCTAGTGGTTTGGTGGGGGCCTCTGGAAACACCATATATTTT

abundance: many
v_gene: TRBV11-2
j_gene: TRBJ2-4
d_gene: TRBD2
CDR3aa: CASSLVAGAFGNIQYF
CDR3nt: TGTGCCAGCAGCTTGGTAGCGGGAGCCTTCGGGAACATTCAGTACTTC

abundance: -
v_gene: TRBV29-1
j_gene: TRBJ2-3
d_gene: -
CDR3aa: CSVDAGSTDTQYF
CDR3nt: TGCAGCGTTGATGCGGGAAGCACAGATACGCAGTATTTT

abundance: many
v_gene: TRBV2
j_gene: TRBJ2-3
d_gene: -
CDR3aa: CASSEEKAIADTQYF
CDR3nt: TGTGCCAGCAGTGAAGAGAAGGCGATAGCAGATACGCAGTATTTT

abundance: many
v_gene: TRBV4-1
j_gene: TRBJ2-7
d_gene: -
CDR3aa: CASSRAGTPTRPTEQYF
CDR3nt: TGCGCCAGCAGCCGGGCAGGTACCCCCACCCGCCCCACCGAGCAGTACTTC

abundance: many
v_gene: TRBV5-6
j_gene: TRBJ2-5
d_gene: TRBD1
CDR3aa: CASSNNRGPVWYQETQYF
CDR3nt: TGTGCCAGCAGCAATAACAGGGGGCCGGTTTGGTACCAAGAGACCCAGTACTTC

abundance: -
v_gene: TRBV25-1
j_gene: TRBJ2-2
d_gene: -
CDR3aa: CASSDFTANTGELFF
CDR3nt: TGTGCCAGCAGTGACTTTACCGCGAACACCGGGGAGCTGTTTTTT

abundance: -
v_gene: TRBV27
j_gene: TRBJ2-6
d_gene: -
CDR3aa: CASSASVGANVLTF
CDR3nt: TGTGCCAGCAGTGCCTCCGTCGGGGCCAACGTCCTGACTTTC

abundance: -
v_gene: TRBV3-1
j_gene: TRBJ1-2
d_gene: TRBD1
CDR3aa: CASSPRQGADGYTF
CDR3nt: TGTGCCAGCAGCCCCAGACAGGGGGCGGATGGCTACACCTTC

abundance: -
v_gene: TRBV28
j_gene: TRBJ2-3
d_gene: TRBD1
CDR3aa: CATSGGVGTDTQYF
CDR3nt: TGTGCCACCTCAGGGGGAGTCGGCACAGATACGCAGTATTTT

abundance: -
v_gene: TRBV28
j_gene: TRBJ1-1
d_gene: -
CDR3aa: CASRQEGLNTEAFF
CDR3nt: TGTGCCAGCAGACAAGAGGGCCTGAACACTGAAGCTTTCTTT

abundance: few
v_gene: TRBV4-1
j_gene: TRBJ1-2
d_gene: -
CDR3aa: CASSQAGDHYGYTF
CDR3nt: TGCGCCAGCAGCCAAGCGGGCGACCACTATGGCTACACCTTC

abundance: many
v_gene: TRBV5-6
j_gene: TRBJ1-6
d_gene: -
CDR3aa: CASSSRDLALHF
CDR3nt: TGTGCCAGCAGCTCCCGGGACCTGGCCCTCCACTTT

abundance: -
v_gene: TRBV29-1
j_gene: TRBJ2-5
d_gene: -
CDR3aa: CSVEDTRFGGTQYF
CDR3nt: TGCAGCGTTGAAGATACGCGGTTTGGGGGGACCCAGTACTTC

abundance: few
v_gene: TRBV28
j_gene: TRBJ2-7
d_gene: TRBD2
CDR3aa: CASSAGLAGNAYEQYF
CDR3nt: TGTGCCAGCAGTGCGGGACTAGCGGGAAATGCCTACGAGCAGTACTTC

abundance: few
v_gene: TRBV20-1
j_gene: TRBJ1-3
d_gene: -
CDR3aa: CSARAGTTSGNTIYF
CDR3nt: TGCAGTGCTAGAGCAGGGACAACCTCTGGAAACACCATATATTTT

abundance: few
v_gene: TRBV5-1
j_gene: TRBJ2-3
d_gene: -
CDR3aa: CASSLGRGQITDTQYF
CDR3nt: TGCGCCAGCAGTCTGGGTCGAGGACAGATCACAGATACGCAGTATTTT

abundance: few
v_gene: TRBV5-1
j_gene: TRBJ2-1
d_gene: TRBD2
CDR3aa: CASSDQLAGGYNEQFF
CDR3nt: TGCGCCAGCAGCGACCAACTAGCGGGGGGATACAATGAGCAGTTCTTC

abundance: -
v_gene: TRBV29-1
j_gene: TRBJ2-7
d_gene: TRBD2
CDR3aa: CSATGTSGSYEQYF
CDR3nt: TGCAGCGCTACCGGGACTAGCGGCTCCTACGAGCAGTACTTC

abundance: -
v_gene: TRBV29-1
j_gene: TRBJ2-3
d_gene: -
CDR3aa: CSGTAGSTDTQYF
CDR3nt: TGCAGCGGGACAGCAGGGAGCACAGATACGCAGTATTTT

abundance: few
v_gene: TRBV12-3/TRBV12-4
j_gene: TRBJ2-7
d_gene: TRBD2
CDR3aa: CASSFPGGLSYEQYF
CDR3nt: TGTGCCAGCAGTTTTCCGGGGGGGCTCAGCTACGAGCAGTACTTC

abundance: -
v_gene: TRBV12-3/TRBV12-4
j_gene: TRBJ1-3
d_gene: TRBD1
CDR3aa: CASSLSGTGGTSGNTIYF
CDR3nt: TGTGCCAGCAGTTTATCGGGGACAGGGGGAACCTCTGGAAACACCATATATTTT

abundance: few
v_gene: TRBV20-1
j_gene: TRBJ2-7
d_gene: TRBD2
CDR3aa: CSARPASGISYEQYF
CDR3nt: TGCAGTGCTAGACCAGCTAGCGGGATCTCCTACGAGCAGTACTTC

abundance: many
v_gene: TRBV20-1
j_gene: TRBJ2-7
d_gene: TRBD2
CDR3aa: CSAPRAASGRMYEQYF
CDR3nt: TGCAGTGCCCCGAGGGCGGCTAGCGGGAGGATGTACGAGCAGTACTTC

abundance: many
v_gene: TRBV12-3/TRBV12-4
j_gene: TRBJ2-1
d_gene: TRBD2
CDR3aa: CASSYLTSGYNEQFF
CDR3nt: TGTGCCAGCAGTTACTTGACTAGCGGTTACAATGAGCAGTTCTTC

abundance: -
v_gene: TRBV19
j_gene: TRBJ2-1
d_gene: TRBD1
CDR3aa: CASSIQGQANNEQFF
CDR3nt: TGTGCCAGTAGTATTCAAGGACAGGCGAACAATGAGCAGTTCTTC

abundance: few
v_gene: TRBV30
j_gene: TRBJ2-7
d_gene: TRBD1
CDR3aa: CAWSSPPEGQIYEQYF
CDR3nt: TGTGCCTGGAGCAGCCCACCCGAGGGACAGATTTACGAGCAGTACTTC

abundance: many
v_gene: TRBV12-3/TRBV12-4
j_gene: TRBJ2-6
d_gene: -
CDR3aa: CASTTWASGANVLTF
CDR3nt: TGTGCCAGCACCACCTGGGCCTCTGGGGCCAACGTCCTGACTTTC

abundance: -
v_gene: TRBV29-1
j_gene: TRBJ2-1
d_gene: -
CDR3aa: CSVVATTQTEQFF
CDR3nt: TGCAGCGTTGTGGCTACCACACAAACTGAGCAGTTCTTC

abundance: -
v_gene: TRBV2
j_gene: TRBJ1-1
d_gene: TRBD1
CDR3aa: CASSEARGQNTEAFF
CDR3nt: TGTGCCAGCAGTGAAGCGAGGGGGCAGAACACTGAAGCTTTCTTT

abundance: -
v_gene: TRBV28
j_gene: TRBJ2-3
d_gene: -
CDR3aa: CASSLGLVASTDTQYF
CDR3nt: TGTGCCAGCAGTTTAGGTCTAGTGGCTAGCACAGATACGCAGTATTTT

abundance: few
v_gene: TRBV27
j_gene: TRBJ2-7
d_gene: -
CDR3aa: CASSLGFTDSYEQYF
CDR3nt: TGTGCCAGCAGTTTAGGGTTTACGGATTCCTACGAGCAGTACTTC

abundance: few
v_gene: TRBV7-3
j_gene: TRBJ2-3
d_gene: -
CDR3aa: CASSLFAGRTDTQYF
CDR3nt: TGTGCCAGCAGCTTATTTGCGGGACGCACAGATACGCAGTATTTT

abundance: -
v_gene: TRBV13
j_gene: TRBJ1-2
d_gene: -
CDR3aa: CASSLGVSYGYTF
CDR3nt: TGTGCCAGCAGCTTAGGAGTCAGTTATGGCTACACCTTC

abundance: many
v_gene: TRBV12-3/TRBV12-4
j_gene: TRBJ2-2
d_gene: -
CDR3aa: CASSFNNLGELFF
CDR3nt: TGTGCCAGCAGTTTTAACAACCTCGGGGAGCTGTTTTTT

abundance: few
v_gene: TRBV5-1
j_gene: TRBJ1-1
d_gene: -
CDR3aa: CASSLETDNTEAFF
CDR3nt: TGCGCCAGCAGCTTGGAGACAGACAACACTGAAGCTTTCTTT

abundance: many
v_gene: TRBV4-1
j_gene: TRBJ2-1
d_gene: TRBD2
CDR3aa: CASSHLSSGIYNEQFF
CDR3nt: TGCGCCAGCAGCCACCTGTCTAGCGGAATCTACAATGAGCAGTTCTTC

abundance: few
v_gene: TRBV29-1
j_gene: TRBJ2-1
d_gene: -
CDR3aa: CSVEGTASSYNEQFF
CDR3nt: TGCAGCGTTGAAGGAACAGCAAGCTCCTACAATGAGCAGTTCTTC

abundance: many
v_gene: TRBV12-3/TRBV12-4
j_gene: TRBJ1-3
d_gene: TRBD1
CDR3aa: CASRQDRGSGNTIYF
CDR3nt: TGTGCCAGCAGGCAAGACAGGGGTTCGGGAAACACCATATATTTT

abundance: -
v_gene: TRBV4-2
j_gene: TRBJ1-4
d_gene: TRBD1
CDR3aa: CASSQVGQGGEKLFF
CDR3nt: TGTGCCAGCAGTCAAGTTGGACAGGGCGGTGAAAAACTGTTTTTT

abundance: few
v_gene: TRBV5-4
j_gene: TRBJ2-7
d_gene: -
CDR3aa: CASSLGRTAQDGQYF
CDR3nt: TGTGCCAGCAGCTTGGGACGGACCGCCCAGGACGGGCAGTACTTC

abundance: many
v_gene: TRBV20-1
j_gene: TRBJ1-2
d_gene: -
CDR3aa: CSASRLGQAYGYTF
CDR3nt: TGCAGTGCTAGTAGGTTGGGGCAGGCCTATGGCTACACCTTC